What follows are 31 T cell receptor beta chains derived from one specimen sequenced in a study of cytomegalovirus exposure and HLA in healthy donors. 60 Vbeta and 13 Jbeta primers were used in PCR. The method was immunoSEQ multiplex PCR; TCRdb's version includes in-frame clones alone and lacks a portion of them. Among around 200,000 clones listed, 82% were seen once. Sequencing used PBMCs. The receptors derive from a man aged 40-50 years in good health and CMV-seropositive.

The V and J genes are TRBV6-1 and TRBJ1-4, with TRBD1 matching 10 bases. With V trimmed by 8 bases and J by 8 bases, 8 bases remained unmatched. The germline gives CDR1 MNHNS, CDR2 SASEGT. The CDR3 totals 14 residues. CDR3: CASRTTGGKEKLFF. The CDR3 DNA is TGTGCCAGCCGAACGACAGGGGGCAAGGAAAAACTGTTTTTT.

J is TRBJ1-1 and V is TRBV30; 7 nucleotides align to TRBD1. The CDR3 length is 15 residues. Germline CDR1 and CDR2: GTSNPN and SVGIG (reference sequence). With 2 bases clipped from V and 5 bases from J, the junction kept 11 bases outside the gene matches. The CDR3 DNA reads TGTGCCTGGAGTCCCCTCGACAGGGAAGGGACTGAAGCTTTCTTT. Its protein is CAWSPLDREGTEAFF.

The chain joins TRBV2 to TRBJ1-2, with D possibly matching TRBD1 (5 bases). Per germline, CDR1 SNHLY and CDR2 FYNNEI. The germline V and J ends were trimmed by 4 bases and 7 bases, with 7 bases remaining between them. The CDR3 runs to 11 residues. The CDR3 nucleotides are TGTGCCAGCAGTGGAACAGGTGGCTACACCTTC. It codes for CASSGTGGYTF.

The rearrangement uses TRBV4-2 and TRBJ1-1; D is uncertain. Germline V gene lookup returns CDR1 LGHNA and CDR2 YNFKEQ. The CDR3 consists of 17 residues. Trimming cost V 0 bases and J 2 bases, with 16 bases left between them. The CDR3: CASSQEALGSRNTEAFF. The CDR3 DNA reads TGTGCCAGCAGCCAAGAGGCCCTAGGGAGCAGAAACACTGAAGCTTTCTTT.

The chain links TRBV2 to TRBJ2-7; maybe TRBD1 (5 bases). Germline values: CDR1 SNHLY, CDR2 FYNNEI. V lost 8 bases to trimming and J lost 3 bases, with 11 bases between them. CDR3 length: 12 amino acids. CDR3 loop: CASYVQVYEQYV. For the CDR3, the DNA is TGTGCCAGCTACGTACAGGTCTACGAGCAGTACGTC.

The genes are TRBV15 and TRBJ2-3, with 9 bases matching TRBD2. Germline assignment: CDR1 LNHNV and CDR2 YYDKDF (reference sequence). The CDR3 is 16 amino acids. Trimming took 5 bases from V and 3 from J; bases not matched to a gene: 9. The CDR3 sequence: CATSVLSGSSTDTQYF. CDR3 bases: TGTGCCACCAGCGTTCTTAGCGGGAGTAGTACAGATACGCAGTATTTT.

On this clone: This CDR3 is also generated by other DNA sequences in the sample. The genes are TRBV2 and TRBJ1-1; perhaps TRBD1 as D (5 bases). Germline assignment: CDR1 SNHLY and CDR2 FYNNEI. CDR3 size: 13 residues. V was cut by 3 bases and J by 1 base, with 6 bases left in between. CDR3 region: CASSEQGNTEAFF. Written as DNA, the CDR3 is TGTGCCAGCAGTGAGCAGGGGAACACTGAAGCTTTCTTT.

The DNA of the CDR3 is TGTGCCAGCAGCGTAGGTGGTAGCGGGCTCCAAGAGACCCAGTACTTC. Its translation: CASSVGGSGLQETQYF. The gene calls are TRBV9 and TRBJ2-5; 7 bases fit TRBD2. The junction had 6 bases not matched to a gene; V was cut back by 0 bases and J by 1 base. CDR1 and CDR2 from the germline V gene are SGDLS and YYNGEE. The CDR3 totals 16 residues.

This chain joins TRBV19 and TRBJ2-1; 11 bases map to TRBD2. Losses at the gene ends were 4 bases for V and 4 bases for J; bases not matched to a gene: 6. CDR3 size: 16 residues. Germline V gene sequence: CDR1 LNHDA, CDR2 SQIVND (reference sequence). CDR3 protein: CASSRVTSGIYNEQFF. The CDR3 bases are TGTGCCAGTAGTAGGGTGACTAGCGGGATTTACAATGAGCAGTTCTTC.

J is TRBJ2-1 and V is TRBV29-1; TRBD2 matches 11 bases. The V segment lost 0 bases and the J segment 9 bases; nucleotides outside the gene matches: 16. The CDR3 loop spans 18 amino acids. Germline CDR1 SQVTM, CDR2 ANQGSEA. The CDR3 spells CSVEDLGSGRVGALEQFF. The CDR3 DNA reads as TGCAGCGTTGAAGATCTAGGTAGCGGGAGGGTCGGGGCTCTTGAGCAGTTCTTC.

The J gene is TRBJ1-2, the V gene TRBV10-2; D unresolved. Germline V gene lookup returns CDR1 WSHSY and CDR2 SAAADI. The ends were cut back, 2 bases at V and 2 bases at J, with 6 bases in the middle. This CDR3 has 13 residues. The CDR3 loop is CASSEAENYGYTF. CDR3 bases: TGCGCCAGCAGTGAGGCGGAGAACTATGGCTACACCTTC.

The chain uses TRBV10-1 and TRBJ2-3, with 13 bases matching TRBD2. The trim removed 6 bases at V and 4 bases at J, leaving 7 bases unmatched. The CDR3 runs to 16 residues. The germline V gene has CDR1 WNHNN and CDR2 SYGVQD (reference sequence). The CDR3 reads CASSGTSGMIADTQYF. The DNA of the CDR3 is TGCGCCAGCAGCGGGACTAGCGGGATGATCGCAGATACGCAGTATTTT.

The chain is built from TRBV27 and TRBJ1-5, with TRBD1 matching over 9 bases. The CDR3 contains 14 residues. V trimming: 2 bases; J trimming: 4 bases; junction bases outside the gene matches: 0. Germline V gives CDR1 MNHEY, CDR2 SMNVEV (reference sequence). CDR3 sequence reads: CASSLGTGNQPQHF. The CDR3 DNA is TGTGCCAGCAGTTTAGGGACAGGGAATCAGCCCCAGCATTTT.

The chain recombines TRBV13 with TRBJ2-1; D unclear. The germline V gene has CDR1 PRHDT and CDR2 FYEKMQ (reference sequence). V was cut by 3 bases and J by 0 bases, with 12 bases left in between. The CDR3 runs 16 residues. The CDR3 sequence is CASSFRAFISYNEQFF. DNA for the CDR3: TGTGCCAGCAGCTTTCGAGCGTTTATCTCCTACAATGAGCAGTTCTTC.

The table lists this clone with a few counts. The chain joins TRBV28 to TRBJ2-7; no definite D call. CDR1 is MDHEN and CDR2 is SYDVKM in the germline V gene. V lost 1 base to trimming and J lost 1 base, with 5 bases between them. CDR3 length: 13 amino acids. CDR3 coding DNA: TGTGCCAGCAGTTTATACAGTTCCTACGAGCAGTACGTC. This codes for CASSLYSSYEQYV.

V gene TRBV7-9 combines with J gene TRBJ2-5; 9 nucleotides align to TRBD1. The V segment lost 2 bases and the J segment 2 bases; nucleotides outside the gene matches: 3. This CDR3 comprises 15 residues. Germline V gives CDR1 SEHNR, CDR2 FQNEAQ (reference sequence). This CDR3 is CASSLRTGAQETQYF. CDR3 in DNA: TGTGCCAGCAGCTTAAGGACAGGGGCGCAAGAGACCCAGTACTTC.

The chain links TRBV18 to TRBJ2-1; a weak D match, TRBD2 (5 bases). The CDR3 has 13 residues. Germline values: CDR1 KGHSH, CDR2 LQKENI. V was cut by 0 bases and J by 5 bases, with 5 bases left in between. CDR3 protein: CASSPPEDNEQFF. As DNA, the CDR3 is TGTGCCAGCTCACCACCGGAGGACAATGAGCAGTTCTTC.

As concerns this clone: Additional DNA sequences in this sample encode the identical CDR3. The J gene is TRBJ2-7, the V gene TRBV7-9, with 11 bases identical to TRBD1. Looked up from germline, CDR1 is SEHNR and CDR2 is FQNEAQ (reference sequence). The length of the CDR3 is 14 residues. Trimming at V came to 4 bases and at J to 4 bases, leaving 3 bases not matched to a gene. CDR3 loop: CASSWGQGDYEQYF. The CDR3, as DNA: TGTGCCAGCAGCTGGGGACAGGGGGATTACGAGCAGTACTTC.

V is TRBV10-3 and J is TRBJ1-1; D remains unclear. Germline assignment: CDR1 ENHRY and CDR2 SYGVKD. This CDR3 is built from 13 residues. The V and J ends lost 6 bases and 4 bases respectively, with 12 bases between them. CDR3 sequence: CAISVGKFTEAFF. Written as DNA, the CDR3 is TGTGCCATCAGCGTCGGGAAATTCACTGAAGCTTTCTTT.

The chain joins TRBV4-1 to TRBJ2-7; D unclear. The germline gives CDR1 MGHRA, CDR2 YSYEKL. Trimming took off 4 bases at V and 7 bases at J, with 8 bases between the two ends. This CDR3 has 11 residues. CDR3 sequence: CASSRRQEQYF. The CDR3 DNA follows: TGCGCCAGCAGCCGCCGACAAGAGCAGTACTTC.

The rearrangement links TRBV25-1 to TRBJ1-4; 12 nucleotides line up with TRBD1. Trimming took 6 bases from V and 5 from J; bases not matched to a gene: 13. CDR1 is MGHDK and CDR2 is SYGVNS in the germline V gene. The length of the CDR3 is 18 residues. DNA for the CDR3: TGTGCCAGCAGGGCCGGGACAGGGGGCCCGAAAATAAATGAAAAACTGTTTTTT. It translates to CASRAGTGGPKINEKLFF.

This clone has just one count. The rearrangement uses TRBV5-1 and TRBJ2-3, with D maybe TRBD2 (6 bases). From germline, CDR1 is SGHRS and CDR2 YFSETQ. The CDR3 length is 15 residues. V was cut by 4 bases and J by 7 bases, with 19 bases left in between. The CDR3 spells CASSDGTPVGNTQYF. Written as DNA, the CDR3 is TGCGCCAGCAGCGACGGGACTCCCGTAGGGAATACGCAGTATTTT. Complete variable domain (other parts from reference TRBV5-1 and TRBJ2-3): KAGVTQTPRYLIKTRGQQVTLSCSPISGHRSVSWYQQTPGQGLQFLFEYFSETQRNKGNFPGRFSGRQFSNSRSEMNVSTLELGDSALYLCASSDGTPVGNTQYFGPGTRLTVL.

This clone came up once. The chain couples TRBV6-5 to TRBJ1-1, with a possible D match to TRBD1 (5 bases). Germline CDR1 MNHEY, CDR2 SVGAGI. The CDR3 runs to 13 residues. The ends were cut back, 8 bases at V and 0 bases at J, with 10 bases in the middle. The CDR3 loop is CASLPTVNTEAFF. For the CDR3, the DNA is TGTGCCAGCTTGCCGACAGTGAACACTGAAGCTTTCTTT.

The chain joins TRBV9 to TRBJ2-1; 9 bases align to TRBD2. Germline CDR1 reads SGDLS; CDR2 reads YYNGEE. J lost 7 bases, V lost 4 bases, and 6 bases had no gene match. This CDR3 spans 14 amino acids. The CDR3 bases are TGTGCCAGCAGCTCAGAGGGACTAGCAAATGAGCAGTTCTTC. Protein sequence: CASSSEGLANEQFF.

This chain links TRBV6-5 with TRBJ1-1; a possible D gene is TRBD1 (6 bases). CDR1 MNHEY and CDR2 SVGAGI come from the germline V gene. CDR3 length: 14 residues. Trimming shortened V by 4 bases and J by 5 bases, and 14 bases separated the two germline ends. CDR3 loop: CASSWRGGRTEAFF. In DNA, the CDR3 is TGTGCCAGCAGTTGGAGGGGGGGGCGGACTGAAGCTTTCTTT.

There are a few counts of this clone. V and J are TRBV5-4 and TRBJ1-1; 7 bases are a match to TRBD1. Germline V gene lookup returns CDR1 SGHNT and CDR2 YYREEE (reference sequence). Germline trimming cut 1 base from V and 14 bases from J; bases unmatched to any gene: 8. The CDR3 runs 12 residues. CDR3 amino acids: CASSLTGQTQFF. The CDR3 region has the DNA TGTGCCAGCAGCTTGACGGGACAGACGCAGTTCTTT.

This clone was detected once. In DNA form, the CDR3 reads TGTGCCAGCAGCATTCCGGGACAGGGGTCTGAAGCTTTCTTT. Translating gives CASSIPGQGSEAFF. The J gene is TRBJ1-1, the V gene TRBV5-5; 10 bases line up with TRBD1. With 4 bases clipped from V and 6 bases from J, the junction kept 6 bases outside the gene matches. CDR1 is SGHKS and CDR2 is YYEKEE in the germline V gene (reference sequence). The CDR3 contains 14 residues.

The J gene is TRBJ2-7, the V gene TRBV18; possibly TRBD1 for D (6 bases). The CDR3 spans 15 residues. Germline CDR1 reads KGHSH; CDR2 reads LQKENI. The germline V and J ends were trimmed by 5 bases and 7 bases, with 21 bases remaining between them. The CDR3 is CASSTTILAGVEQYF. DNA for the CDR3: TGTGCCAGCTCAACTACTATTTTGGCAGGGGTTGAGCAGTACTTC. The full variable domain, rest sourced from reference TRBV18 and TRBJ2-7, is NAGVMQNPRHLVRRRGQEARLRCSPMKGHSHVYWYRQLPEEGLKFMVYLQKENIIDESGMPKERFSAEFPKEGPSILRIQQVVRGDSAAYFCASSTTILAGVEQYFGPGTRLTVT.

For this clone: An end of the junction does not agree with germline; a read error may underlie this. This chain links TRBV7-9 with TRBJ2-1; the match to TRBD2 covers 14 bases. Per germline, CDR1 SEHNR and CDR2 FQNEAQ (reference sequence). This CDR3 contains 18 residues. The CDR3 sequence: CSSSLAGTSGSGDNEQFF. The CDR3 nucleotides read TGTTCCAGCAGCTTAGCCGGGACTAGCGGGAGTGGAGACAATGAGCAGTTCTTC.

This chain links TRBV14 with TRBJ2-7, with 7 bases that match TRBD1. J gave up 2 bases and V 4 bases, and 14 bases lay outside the gene matches. There are 17 residues in the CDR3. Germline CDR1 is SGHDN and CDR2 is FVKESK. The CDR3 bases are TGTGCCAGCAGCCCAAGACAGGGACGACTTGTAACCTACGAGCAGTACGTC. Translating it yields CASSPRQGRLVTYEQYV.

The genes are TRBV15 and TRBJ2-4; the match to TRBD2 covers 8 bases. The CDR3 has 19 residues. The J segment lost 1 base and the V segment lost 0 bases, leaving 11 bases of the junction unmatched. Looked up from germline, CDR1 is LNHNV and CDR2 is YYDKDF (reference sequence). The CDR3 nucleotides are TGTGCCACCAGCAGAGATACCCTTTGGGAGCGGGGGGCCAAAAACATTCAGTACTTC. It yields the protein CATSRDTLWERGAKNIQYF.